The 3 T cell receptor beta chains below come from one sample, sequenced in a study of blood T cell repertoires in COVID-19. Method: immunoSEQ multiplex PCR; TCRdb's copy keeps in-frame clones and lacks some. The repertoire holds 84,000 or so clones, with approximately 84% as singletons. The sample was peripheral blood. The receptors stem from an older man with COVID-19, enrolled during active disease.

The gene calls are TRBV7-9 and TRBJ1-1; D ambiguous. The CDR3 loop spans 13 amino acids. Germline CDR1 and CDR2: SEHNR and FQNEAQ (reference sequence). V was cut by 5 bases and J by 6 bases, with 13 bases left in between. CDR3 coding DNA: TGTGCCAGCAGCGTTTCTCCCCCCTCTGAAGCTTTCTTT. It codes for CASSVSPPSEAFF.

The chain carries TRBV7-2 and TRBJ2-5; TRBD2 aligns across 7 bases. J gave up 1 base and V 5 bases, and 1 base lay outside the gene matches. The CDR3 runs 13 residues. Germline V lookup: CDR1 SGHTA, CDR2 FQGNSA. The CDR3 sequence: CASSGGVQETQYF. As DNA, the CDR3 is TGTGCCAGCAGCGGGGGGGTCCAAGAGACCCAGTACTTC.

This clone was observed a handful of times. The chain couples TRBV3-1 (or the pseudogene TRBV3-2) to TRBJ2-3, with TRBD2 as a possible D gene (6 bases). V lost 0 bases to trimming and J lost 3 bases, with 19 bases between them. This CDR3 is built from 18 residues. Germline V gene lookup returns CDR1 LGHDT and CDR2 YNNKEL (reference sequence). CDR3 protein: CASSQDRGRLVGTDTQYF. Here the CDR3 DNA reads TGTGCCAGCAGCCAAGATCGAGGGAGGCTGGTGGGAACAGATACGCAGTATTTT.